The clone carrying this TCR beta chain was found a few times. TCRdb independently ran MiXCR on the 5' RACE reads; one entry per CDR3 protein. Of roughly 69,000 distinct CDR3 sequences in the sample, about 20% are singletons; the top ten hold 2.5% to 3%. CDR1 is MNHNS and CDR2 is SASEGT in the germline V gene. The V end was cut by 4 bases, the J end by 7 bases, with 13 bases between. This CDR3 is 14 amino acids long. The origin of this receptor is a female donor with breast cancer. The chain employs TRBV6-1 and TRBJ2-2, with D uncertain. The material sequenced was memory CD4+ T cells sorted from a lymph node. Subset meaning: memory CD4+ T cells, CD4+CD45RO+CD25-. The DNA for the CDR3 is TGTGCCAGCAGTGTAACAAATAATGGCGGGGAGCTGTTTTTT. This gives the protein CASSVTNNGGELFF.